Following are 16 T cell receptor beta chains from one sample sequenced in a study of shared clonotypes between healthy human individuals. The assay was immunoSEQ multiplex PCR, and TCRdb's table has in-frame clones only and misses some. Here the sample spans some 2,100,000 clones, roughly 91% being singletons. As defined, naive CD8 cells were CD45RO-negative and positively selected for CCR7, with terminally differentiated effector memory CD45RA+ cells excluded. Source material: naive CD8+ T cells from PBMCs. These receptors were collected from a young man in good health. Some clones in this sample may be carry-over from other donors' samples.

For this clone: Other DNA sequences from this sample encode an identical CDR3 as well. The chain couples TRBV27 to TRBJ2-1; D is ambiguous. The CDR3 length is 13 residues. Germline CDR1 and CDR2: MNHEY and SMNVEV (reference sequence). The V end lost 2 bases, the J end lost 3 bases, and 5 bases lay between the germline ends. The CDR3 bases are TGTGCCAGCAGTTTAGGGAACTACAATGAGCAGTTCTTC. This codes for CASSLGNYNEQFF.

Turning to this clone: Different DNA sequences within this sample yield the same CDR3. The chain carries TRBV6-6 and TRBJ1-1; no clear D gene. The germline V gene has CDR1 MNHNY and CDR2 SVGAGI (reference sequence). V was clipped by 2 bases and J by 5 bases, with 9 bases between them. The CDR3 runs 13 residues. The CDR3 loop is CASSYGGNTEAFF. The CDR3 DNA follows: TGTGCCAGCAGTTACGGTGGGAATACTGAAGCTTTCTTT.

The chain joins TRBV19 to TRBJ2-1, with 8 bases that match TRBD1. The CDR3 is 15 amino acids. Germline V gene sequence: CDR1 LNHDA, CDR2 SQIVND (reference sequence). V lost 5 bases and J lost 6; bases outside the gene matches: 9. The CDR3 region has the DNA TGTGCCAGTAGTCCTCGACAGGGGACCCGCAATGAGCAGTTCTTC. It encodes CASSPRQGTRNEQFF.

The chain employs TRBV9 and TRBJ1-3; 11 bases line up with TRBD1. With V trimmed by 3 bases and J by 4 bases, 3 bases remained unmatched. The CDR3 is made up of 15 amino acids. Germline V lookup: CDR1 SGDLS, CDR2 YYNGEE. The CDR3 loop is CASSEGQGVGNTIYF. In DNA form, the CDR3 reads TGTGCCAGCAGCGAGGGACAGGGGGTAGGAAACACCATATATTTT.

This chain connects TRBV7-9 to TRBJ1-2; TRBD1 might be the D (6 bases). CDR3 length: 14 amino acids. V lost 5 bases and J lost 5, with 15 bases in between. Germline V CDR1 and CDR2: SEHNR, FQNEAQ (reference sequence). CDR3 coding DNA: TGTGCCAGCAGCGCGGGACAAGACTCTTATGGCTACACCTTC. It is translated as CASSAGQDSYGYTF. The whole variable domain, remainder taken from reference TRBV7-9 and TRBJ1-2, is DTGVSQNPRHKITKRGQNVTFRCDPISEHNRLYWYRQTLGQGPEFLTYFQNEAQLEKSRLLSDRFSAERPKGSFSTLEIQRTEQGDSAMYLCASSAGQDSYGYTFGSGTRLTVV.

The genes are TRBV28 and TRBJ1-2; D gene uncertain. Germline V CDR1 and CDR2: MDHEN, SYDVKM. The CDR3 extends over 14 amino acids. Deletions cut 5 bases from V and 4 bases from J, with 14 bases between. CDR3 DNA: TGTGCCAGCAGTCCTCGGTTTAGTATCTATGGCTACACCTTC. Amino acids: CASSPRFSIYGYTF.

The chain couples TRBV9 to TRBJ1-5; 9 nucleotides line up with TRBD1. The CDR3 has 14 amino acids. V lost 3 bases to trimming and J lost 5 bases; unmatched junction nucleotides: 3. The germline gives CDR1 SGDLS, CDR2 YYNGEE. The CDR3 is CASSGTGDYQPQHF. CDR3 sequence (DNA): TGTGCCAGCAGCGGGACAGGGGATTATCAGCCCCAGCATTTT.

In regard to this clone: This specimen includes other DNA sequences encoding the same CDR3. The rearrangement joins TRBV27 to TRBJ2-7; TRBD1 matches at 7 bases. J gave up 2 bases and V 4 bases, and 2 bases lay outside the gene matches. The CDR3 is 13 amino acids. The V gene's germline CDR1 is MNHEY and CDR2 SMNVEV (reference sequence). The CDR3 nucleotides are TGTGCCAGCAGTTCCAGGGGGACCTACGAGCAGTACTTC. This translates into CASSSRGTYEQYF.

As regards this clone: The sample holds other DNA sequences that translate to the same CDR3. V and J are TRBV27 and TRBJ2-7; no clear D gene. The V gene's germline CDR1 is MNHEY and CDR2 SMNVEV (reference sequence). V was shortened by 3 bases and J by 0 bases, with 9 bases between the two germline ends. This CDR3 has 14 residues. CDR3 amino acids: CASSFMGSSYEQYF. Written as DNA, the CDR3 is TGTGCCAGCAGTTTTATGGGCAGCTCCTACGAGCAGTACTTC.

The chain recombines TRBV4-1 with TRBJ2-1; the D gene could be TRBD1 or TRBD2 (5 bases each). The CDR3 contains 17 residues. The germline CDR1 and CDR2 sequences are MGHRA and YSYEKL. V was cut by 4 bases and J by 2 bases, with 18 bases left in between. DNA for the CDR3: TGCGCCAGCAGCCCACGTTCCGGGACGACGCCCTACAATGAGCAGTTCTTC. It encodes CASSPRSGTTPYNEQFF.

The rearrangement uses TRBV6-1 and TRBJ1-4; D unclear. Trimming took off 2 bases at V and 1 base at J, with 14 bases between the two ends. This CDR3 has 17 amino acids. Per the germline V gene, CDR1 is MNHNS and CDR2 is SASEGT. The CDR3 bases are TGTGCCAGCAGTGAACTTCGACTGTCAGGAACTAATGAAAAACTGTTTTTT. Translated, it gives CASSELRLSGTNEKLFF.

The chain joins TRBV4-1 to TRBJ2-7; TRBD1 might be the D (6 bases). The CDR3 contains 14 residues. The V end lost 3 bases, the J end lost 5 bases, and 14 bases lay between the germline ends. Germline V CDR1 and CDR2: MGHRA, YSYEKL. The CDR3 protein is CASSHAGTSHEQYF. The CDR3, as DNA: TGCGCCAGCAGCCATGCCGGGACAAGCCACGAGCAGTACTTC.

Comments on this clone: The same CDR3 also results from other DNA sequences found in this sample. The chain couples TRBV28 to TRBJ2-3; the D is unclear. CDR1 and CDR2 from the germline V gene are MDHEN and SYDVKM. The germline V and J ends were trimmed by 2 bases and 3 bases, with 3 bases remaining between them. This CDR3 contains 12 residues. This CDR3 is CASSLGTDTQYF. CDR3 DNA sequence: TGTGCCAGCAGTTTAGGGACAGATACGCAGTATTTT.

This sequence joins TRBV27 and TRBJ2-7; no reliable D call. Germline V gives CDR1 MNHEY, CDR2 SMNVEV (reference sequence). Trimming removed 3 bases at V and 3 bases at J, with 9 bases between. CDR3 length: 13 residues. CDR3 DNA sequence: TGTGCCAGCAGTTTCTATCCCAGCTACGAGCAGTACTTC. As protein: CASSFYPSYEQYF.

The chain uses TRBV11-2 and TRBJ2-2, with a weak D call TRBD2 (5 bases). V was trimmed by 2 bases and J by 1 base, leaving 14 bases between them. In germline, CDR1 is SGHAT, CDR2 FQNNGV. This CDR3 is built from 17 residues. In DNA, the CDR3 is TGTGCCAGCAGCTTACGGGCGGTCCGGGGGAACACCGGGGAGCTGTTTTTT. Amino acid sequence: CASSLRAVRGNTGELFF. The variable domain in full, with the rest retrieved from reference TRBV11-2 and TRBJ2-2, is EAGVAQSPRYKIIEKRQSVAFWCNPISGHATLYWYQQILGQGPKLLIQFQNNGVVDDSQLPKDRFSAERLKGVDSTLKIQPAKLEDSAVYLCASSLRAVRGNTGELFFGEGSRLTVL.

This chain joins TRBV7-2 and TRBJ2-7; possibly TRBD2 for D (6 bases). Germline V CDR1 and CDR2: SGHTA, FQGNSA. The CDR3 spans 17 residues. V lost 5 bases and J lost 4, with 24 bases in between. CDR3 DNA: TGTGCCAGCAGCGCACTCACGGTAGACGGGAGAGGGTACGAGCAGTACTTC. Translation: CASSALTVDGRGYEQYF.